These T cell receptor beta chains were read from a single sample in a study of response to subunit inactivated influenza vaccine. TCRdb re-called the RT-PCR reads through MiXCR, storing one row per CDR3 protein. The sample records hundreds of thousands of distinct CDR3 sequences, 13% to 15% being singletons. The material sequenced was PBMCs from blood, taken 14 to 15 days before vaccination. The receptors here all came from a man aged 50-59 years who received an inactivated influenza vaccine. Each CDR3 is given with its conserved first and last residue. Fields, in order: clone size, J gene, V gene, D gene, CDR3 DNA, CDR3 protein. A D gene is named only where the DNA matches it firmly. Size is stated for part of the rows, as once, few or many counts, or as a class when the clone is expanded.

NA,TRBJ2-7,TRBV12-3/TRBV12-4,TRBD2,TGTGCCAGCAGTTTAGTGGCGGGAGGAGTATACGAGCAGTACTTC,CASSLVAGGVYEQYF
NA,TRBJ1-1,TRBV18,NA,TGTGCCAGCTCACCGGCGGGCAGGGCGGCCACTGAAGCTTTCTTT,CASSPAGRAATEAFF
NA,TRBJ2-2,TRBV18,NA,TGTGCCAGCTCACCCCGCCGGGTTATTAACACCGGGGAGCTGTTTTTT,CASSPRRVINTGELFF
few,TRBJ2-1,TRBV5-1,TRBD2,TGCGCCAGCAGCTTGGCCGGGAGCGGGAGCCCCTACAATGAGCAGTTCTTC,CASSLAGSGSPYNEQFF
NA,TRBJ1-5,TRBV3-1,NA,TGTGCCAGCAGCCAAACAAATCTCATCCAGCCCCAGCATTTT,CASSQTNLIQPQHF
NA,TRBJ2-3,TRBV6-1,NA,TGTGCCAGCATTGACGGCGGCACAGATACGCAGTATTTT,CASIDGGTDTQYF
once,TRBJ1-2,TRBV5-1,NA,TGCGCCAGCAGCTTGGACAGTATCTATGGCTACACCTTC,CASSLDSIYGYTF
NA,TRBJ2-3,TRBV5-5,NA,TGTGCCAGCAGCCCCACGCAATGGGGTAGCACAGATACGCAGTATTTT,CASSPTQWGSTDTQYF
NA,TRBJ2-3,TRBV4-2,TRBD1,TGTGCCAGCAGCCATACAGGGGGAGCTAGCACAGATACGCAGTATTTT,CASSHTGGASTDTQYF
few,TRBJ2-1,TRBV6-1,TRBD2,TGTGCCAGCAGACCCCCGGGACTAGGCCCTTCAGATGAGCAGTTCTTC,CASRPPGLGPSDEQFF
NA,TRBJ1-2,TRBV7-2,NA,TGTGCCAGTAGGAGGCAGTTGGACTACACCTTC,CASRRQLDYTF
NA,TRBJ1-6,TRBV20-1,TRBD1,TGCAGTGCTAGAGCTTTGGACAGGGTGGACAATTCACCCCTCCACTTT,CSARALDRVDNSPLHF
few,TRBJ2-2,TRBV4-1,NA,TGCGCCAGCAGCCAAGGTCCTTACACCGGGGAGCTGTTTTTT,CASSQGPYTGELFF
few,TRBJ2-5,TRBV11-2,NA,TGTGCCAGCAGCCACTTTAGCAGGGAAGAGACCCAGTACTTC,CASSHFSREETQYF
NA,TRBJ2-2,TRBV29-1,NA,TGCAGCGTTGATGCGCCGGGGCGTCGGAACACCGGGGAGCTGTTTTTT,CSVDAPGRRNTGELFF
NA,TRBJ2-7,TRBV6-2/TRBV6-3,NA,TGTGCCAGCAACAAATACCGGGGAGAGCAGTACTTC,CASNKYRGEQYF
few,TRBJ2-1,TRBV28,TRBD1,TGTGCCAGCAGTTTAGGAGGACAGGGTAACAATGAGCAGTTCTTC,CASSLGGQGNNEQFF
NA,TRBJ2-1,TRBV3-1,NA,TGTGCCAGCAGCGTAAAGCCCAGGGGGGGTGAGCAGTTCTTC,CASSVKPRGGEQFF
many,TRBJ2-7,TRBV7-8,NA,TGTGCCAGCAGCTTATGGGGGACCGAGCAGTACTTC,CASSLWGTEQYF
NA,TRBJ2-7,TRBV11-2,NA,TGTGCCAGCAGCTTAGATCCGAGATGGCAGATTAAATTATTATACGAGCAGTACTTC,CASSLDPRWQIKLLYEQYF
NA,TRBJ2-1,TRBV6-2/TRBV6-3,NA,TGTGCCAGCAGTTACAGACTCCTGATCAATGAGCAGTTCTTC,CASSYRLLINEQFF
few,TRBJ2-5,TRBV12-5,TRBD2,TGTGCTAGTGGTTTGGGGACTAGCGGGGGGGCCAGAGAGACCCAGTACTTC,CASGLGTSGGARETQYF
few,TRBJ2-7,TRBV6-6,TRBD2,TGTGCCAGCTGGACTAGCGGGAGGTCCGAGCAGTACTTC,CASWTSGRSEQYF
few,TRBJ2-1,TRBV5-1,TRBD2,TGCGCCAGCAGCTTGGGGGTGAGCGGGGGGTACAATGAGCAGTTCTTC,CASSLGVSGGYNEQFF
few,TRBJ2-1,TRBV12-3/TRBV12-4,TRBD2,TGTGCCAGCAGTTTAGGGGGCCAGCGGGGTTACAATGAGCAGTTCTTC,CASSLGGQRGYNEQFF
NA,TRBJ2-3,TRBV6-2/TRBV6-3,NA,TGTGCCAGCAGTTGGGAGGAGCCCTCCACAGATACGCAGTATTTT,CASSWEEPSTDTQYF
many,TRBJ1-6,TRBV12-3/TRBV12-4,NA,TGTGCCAGCAGGTTGCGACAAAGCTTAAATTCACCCCTCCACTTT,CASRLRQSLNSPLHF
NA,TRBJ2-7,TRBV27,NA,TGTGCCAGCAGTTTAGAGGGGATTCGGCAGTACTTC,CASSLEGIRQYF
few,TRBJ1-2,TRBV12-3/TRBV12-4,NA,TGTGCCAGCAGTTTTGCCAGGGCGAATGGCTACACCTTC,CASSFARANGYTF
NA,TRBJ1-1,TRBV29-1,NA,TGCAGCGTTGTTGGCATGAACACTGAAGCTTTCTTT,CSVVGMNTEAFF
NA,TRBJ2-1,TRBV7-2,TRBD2,TGTGCCAGCAGCCGACTAGCGGGAGGGAATGAGCAGTTCTTC,CASSRLAGGNEQFF
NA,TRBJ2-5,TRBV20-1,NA,TGCAGTGCTAGAGTCGAATGGCTCCAAGAGACCCAGTACTTC,CSARVEWLQETQYF
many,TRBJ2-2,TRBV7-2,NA,TGTGCCAGCAGCCCGACTAGGGGAAACACCGGGGAGCTGTTTTTT,CASSPTRGNTGELFF
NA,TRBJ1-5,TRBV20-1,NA,TGCAGTGCTAGAGGGCAGATCAATCAGCCCCAGCATTTT,CSARGQINQPQHF
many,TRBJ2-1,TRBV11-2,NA,TGTGCCAGCAGCTTAGGGTTCGTCGGTGAGCAGTTCTTC,CASSLGFVGEQFF
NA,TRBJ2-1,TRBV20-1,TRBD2,TGCAGTGCTAGTTGGCTAGCGGGGGGGTTGAGCAATGAGCAGTTCTTC,CSASWLAGGLSNEQFF
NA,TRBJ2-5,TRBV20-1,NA,TGCAGTGCTAGCGACAGGCGAGTCGGGACCCAGTACTTC,CSASDRRVGTQYF
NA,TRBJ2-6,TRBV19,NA,TGTGCCAGTAGTATGGGACCGTCTGGGGCCAACGTCCTGACTTTC,CASSMGPSGANVLTF
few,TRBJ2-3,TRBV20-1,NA,TGCAGTGCTAGGAGGGCGGAACAGGATACGCAGTATTTT,CSARRAEQDTQYF
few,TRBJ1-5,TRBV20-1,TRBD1,TGCAGTGGAAGGGGGACAGGAGATCAGCCCCAGCATTTT,CSGRGTGDQPQHF
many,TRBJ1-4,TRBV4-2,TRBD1,TGTGCCAGCAGCCCGGCAGTAGGGACAGGGAATGAAAAACTGTTTTTT,CASSPAVGTGNEKLFF
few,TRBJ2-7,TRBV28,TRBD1,TGTGCCAGCACACCGGGACAGCTTACCTACGAGCAGTACTTC,CASTPGQLTYEQYF
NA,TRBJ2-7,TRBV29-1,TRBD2,TGCAGCGTTGACTCTGGGACTAGAAGTGGCGAGCAGTACTTC,CSVDSGTRSGEQYF
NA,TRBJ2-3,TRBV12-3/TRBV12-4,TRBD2,TGTGCCAGCAGTTCCTGGACTAGCGGGAAGGATACGCAGTATTTT,CASSSWTSGKDTQYF
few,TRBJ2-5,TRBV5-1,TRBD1,TGCGCCAGCAGCACGTGGGGACAGGACCAAGAGACCCAGTACTTC,CASSTWGQDQETQYF
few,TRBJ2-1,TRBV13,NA,TGTGCCAGCAGCTTAACCCTCGGGGCGGATAGTTACAATGAGCAGTTCTTC,CASSLTLGADSYNEQFF
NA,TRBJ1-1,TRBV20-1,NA,TGCAGTGCTATAGACAGCCCGAACACTGAAGCTTTCTTT,CSAIDSPNTEAFF
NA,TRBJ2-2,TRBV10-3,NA,TGTGCCATCAGTGAGCGGGCGGGCTCGAACACCGGGGAGCTGTTTTTT,CAISERAGSNTGELFF
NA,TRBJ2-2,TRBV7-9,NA,TGTGCCAGCAGCTCCACAGGGTACACCGGGGAGCTGTTTTTT,CASSSTGYTGELFF
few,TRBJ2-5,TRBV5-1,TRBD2,TGCGCCAGCAGCCCAGGGACTAGCAGGGAGACCCAGTACTTC,CASSPGTSRETQYF
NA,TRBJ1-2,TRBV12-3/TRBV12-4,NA,TGTGCCAGCAGTGATTCTTGGGGAACCTTATGGGACTATGGCTACACCTTC,CASSDSWGTLWDYGYTF
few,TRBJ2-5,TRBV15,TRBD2,TGTGCCACCAGCAAAACTAGCGGGAGGTTCGAAGAGACCCAGTACTTC,CATSKTSGRFEETQYF
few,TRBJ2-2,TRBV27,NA,TGTGCCAGCAGATACAGGAGGGACACCGGGGAGCTGTTTTTT,CASRYRRDTGELFF
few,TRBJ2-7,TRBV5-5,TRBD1,TGTGCCAGCAGCTTGCAGGGACAGAATAACTACGAGCAGTACTTC,CASSLQGQNNYEQYF
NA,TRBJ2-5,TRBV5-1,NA,TGCGCCAGCAGCTTGCAGGTGACGCAAGAGACCCAGTACTTC,CASSLQVTQETQYF
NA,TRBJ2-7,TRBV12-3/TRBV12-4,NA,TGTGCCAGCAGAAACGAGCGGGTCGGCGGTCACGAGCAGTACTTC,CASRNERVGGHEQYF
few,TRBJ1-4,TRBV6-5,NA,TGTGCCAGCAGTTACCTAACAGGCCCTAATGAAAAACTGTTTTTT,CASSYLTGPNEKLFF